These T cell receptor beta chains were read from a single sample in a study of CXCR3-negative and CXCR3-positive naive CD8 T cells. From the 5' RACE reads, TCRdb lists one entry per CDR3 protein and no DNA. Here the sample table reports over 150,000 distinct CDR3 sequences. Sequenced: naive CXCR3+ CD8+ T cells from blood. Receptors were obtained from a human donor in good health. Some clones in this sample may be carry-over from other donors' samples. The CDR3 runs from the conserved cysteine through the conserved F or W.

J gene,V gene,CDR3 protein
TRBJ1-2,TRBV27,CASSSGHLSNYGYTF
TRBJ2-1,TRBV6-1,CASKRDAAAYNEQFF
TRBJ2-1,TRBV7-9,CASSLGSSYNELFF
TRBJ1-2,TRBV3-1,CASSHGTGRDLYGYTF
TRBJ2-7,TRBV7-3,CASSLMIAYEQYF
TRBJ2-1,TRBV5-5,CASSNPGGGTDNEQFF
TRBJ2-1,TRBV5-1,CASSLAATEQFF
TRBJ2-1,TRBV5-1,CASTSGLADNEQFF
TRBJ2-7,TRBV24-1,CAIFLRLPRYEQYF
TRBJ2-1,TRBV7-9,CASSSIRASGGHNEQFF
TRBJ2-7,TRBV6-2/TRBV6-3,CASSFGTHYEQYF
TRBJ2-7,TRBV28,CASSGTGYYEQYF
TRBJ2-1,TRBV20-1,CSATARGASYNEQFF
TRBJ2-1,TRBV12-3/TRBV12-4,CASNWGGEQFF
TRBJ1-1,TRBV28,CASSLFGENTEAFF
TRBJ2-1,TRBV19,CASSIRSGYNEQFF
TRBJ2-7,TRBV7-9,CASSFSGGRRSYEQYF
TRBJ2-2,TRBV6-5,CASSYTEYREATGELFF
TRBJ1-2,TRBV12-3/TRBV12-4,CASTSGAGLDGPNGYTF
TRBJ2-2,TRBV5-1,CASTPGSGLGGELFF
TRBJ2-1,TRBV15,CATTNGGLAAIGLASYNEQFF
TRBJ2-2,TRBV7-2,CASSTMMGGELFF
TRBJ2-3,TRBV28,CASSLVNRGAIDTQYF
TRBJ2-5,TRBV3-1,CASSPSSRQGLEETQYF
TRBJ2-1,TRBV5-1,CASSLVGEEQFF
TRBJ1-2,TRBV20-1,CSARDRGLHGYTF
TRBJ2-1,TRBV7-2,CASSLEGQTYNEQFF
TRBJ2-7,TRBV28,CASTRRDSAAYEQYF
TRBJ1-1,TRBV19,CASSMLVNTEAFF
TRBJ2-1,TRBV27,CASSLTWTGRSYNEQFF
TRBJ1-6,TRBV6-1,CASSERTHRELSSYNSPLHF
TRBJ1-2,TRBV9,CASSASSYGYGYTF
TRBJ2-3,TRBV5-1,CASSLVGGQGPDTQYF
TRBJ2-5,TRBV6-6,CASSYSSRSQETQYF
TRBJ2-7,TRBV21-1,CASSKARLYEQYF
TRBJ2-7,TRBV28,CASSLAGRWDGPPYEQYF
TRBJ2-7,TRBV7-9,CASSIEETYSYEQYF
TRBJ1-4,TRBV7-9,CASSPRANSVGNEKLFF
TRBJ2-1,TRBV24-1,CATKQLSYNEQFF
TRBJ2-2,TRBV19,CASSIEARELFF
TRBJ2-1,TRBV28,CAIRPGTNEQFF
TRBJ1-1,TRBV20-1,CSATAGEVGTEAFF